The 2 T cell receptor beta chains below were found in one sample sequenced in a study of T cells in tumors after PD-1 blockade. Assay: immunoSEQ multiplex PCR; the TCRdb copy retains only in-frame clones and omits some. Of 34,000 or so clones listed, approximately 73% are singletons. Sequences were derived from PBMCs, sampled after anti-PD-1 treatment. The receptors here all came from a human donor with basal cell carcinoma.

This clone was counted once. CDR3 residues: CASSFPYIREKGYNEQFF. CDR3 nucleotides: TGTGCCAGCAGTTTTCCCTATATCCGGGAGAAGGGCTACAATGAGCAGTTCTTC. V is TRBV28 and J is TRBJ2-1, with D perhaps TRBD2 (6 bases). CDR3 length: 18 residues. Germline CDR1 reads MDHEN; CDR2 reads SYDVKM. The V end was cut by 3 bases, the J end by 3 bases, with 21 bases between.

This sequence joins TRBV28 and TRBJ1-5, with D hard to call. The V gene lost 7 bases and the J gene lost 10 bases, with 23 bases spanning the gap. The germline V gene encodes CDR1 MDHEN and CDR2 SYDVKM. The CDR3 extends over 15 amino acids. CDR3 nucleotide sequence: TGTGCCAGCACGCGACCCCTTTCGGACGGCGAACCCCAGCATTTT. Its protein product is CASTRPLSDGEPQHF.